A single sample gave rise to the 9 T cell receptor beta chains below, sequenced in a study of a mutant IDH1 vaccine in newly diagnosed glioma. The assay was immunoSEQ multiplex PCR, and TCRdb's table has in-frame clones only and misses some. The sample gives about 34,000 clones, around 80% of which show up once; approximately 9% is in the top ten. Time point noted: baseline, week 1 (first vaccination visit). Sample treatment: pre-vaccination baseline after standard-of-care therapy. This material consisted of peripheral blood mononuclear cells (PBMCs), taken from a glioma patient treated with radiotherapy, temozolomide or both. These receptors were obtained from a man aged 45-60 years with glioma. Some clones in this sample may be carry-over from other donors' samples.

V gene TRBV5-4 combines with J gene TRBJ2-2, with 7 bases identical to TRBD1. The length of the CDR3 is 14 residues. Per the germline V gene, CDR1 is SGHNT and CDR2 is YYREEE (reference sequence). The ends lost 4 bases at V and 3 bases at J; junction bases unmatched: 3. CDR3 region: CASSQTGDTGELFF. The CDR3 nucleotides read TGTGCCAGCAGCCAAACAGGGGACACCGGGGAGCTGTTTTTT.

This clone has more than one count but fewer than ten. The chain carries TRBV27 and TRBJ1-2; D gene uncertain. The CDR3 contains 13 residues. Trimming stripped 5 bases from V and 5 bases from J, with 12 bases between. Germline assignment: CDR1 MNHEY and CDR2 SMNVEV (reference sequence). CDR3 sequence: CASSPSRGYGYTF. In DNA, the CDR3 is TGTGCCAGCAGTCCCAGCAGAGGGTATGGCTACACCTTC.

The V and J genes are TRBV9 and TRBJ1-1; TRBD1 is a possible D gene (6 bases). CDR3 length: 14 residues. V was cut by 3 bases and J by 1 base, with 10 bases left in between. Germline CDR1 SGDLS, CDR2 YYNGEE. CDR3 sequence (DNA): TGTGCCAGCAGCGCTGGGGGGGCGAACACTGAAGCTTTCTTT. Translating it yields CASSAGGANTEAFF.

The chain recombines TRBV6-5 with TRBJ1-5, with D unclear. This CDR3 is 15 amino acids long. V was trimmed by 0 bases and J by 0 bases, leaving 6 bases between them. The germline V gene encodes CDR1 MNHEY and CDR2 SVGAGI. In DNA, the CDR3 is TGTGCCAGCAGTTACTCGTCCAGTAGCAATCAGCCCCAGCATTTT. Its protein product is CASSYSSSSNQPQHF.

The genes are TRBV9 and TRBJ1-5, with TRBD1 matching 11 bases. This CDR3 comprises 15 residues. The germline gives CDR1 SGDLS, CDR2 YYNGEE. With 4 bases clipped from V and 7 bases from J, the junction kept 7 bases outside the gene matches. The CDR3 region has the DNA TGTGCCAGCAGCCCGGACAGGGGGCCCGGGCAGCCCCAGCATTTT. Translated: CASSPDRGPGQPQHF.

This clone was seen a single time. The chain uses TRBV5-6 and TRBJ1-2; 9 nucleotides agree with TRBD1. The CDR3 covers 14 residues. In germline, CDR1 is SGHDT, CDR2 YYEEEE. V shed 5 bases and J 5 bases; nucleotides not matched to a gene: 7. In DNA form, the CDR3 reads TGTGCCAGCAGGGCCACAGGGGGCCAATATGGCTACACCTTC. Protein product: CASRATGGQYGYTF.

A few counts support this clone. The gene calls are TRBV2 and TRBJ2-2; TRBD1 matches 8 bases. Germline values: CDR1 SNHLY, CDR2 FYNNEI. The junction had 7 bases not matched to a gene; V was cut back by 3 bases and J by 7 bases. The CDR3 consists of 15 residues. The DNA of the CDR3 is TGTGCCAGCAGTGAGGGTGGACAGGGTATCGGGGAGCTGTTTTTT. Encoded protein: CASSEGGQGIGELFF.

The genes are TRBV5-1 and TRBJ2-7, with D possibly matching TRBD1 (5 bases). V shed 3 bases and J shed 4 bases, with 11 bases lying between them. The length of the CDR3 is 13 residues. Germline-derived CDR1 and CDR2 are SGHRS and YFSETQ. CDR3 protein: CASSSRELYEQYF. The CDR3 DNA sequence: TGCGCCAGCAGCTCCAGGGAACTATACGAGCAGTACTTC. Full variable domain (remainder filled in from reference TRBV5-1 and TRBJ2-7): KAGVTQTPRYLIKTRGQQVTLSCSPISGHRSVSWYQQTPGQGLQFLFEYFSETQRNKGNFPGRFSGRQFSNSRSEMNVSTLELGDSALYLCASSSRELYEQYFGPGTRLTVT.

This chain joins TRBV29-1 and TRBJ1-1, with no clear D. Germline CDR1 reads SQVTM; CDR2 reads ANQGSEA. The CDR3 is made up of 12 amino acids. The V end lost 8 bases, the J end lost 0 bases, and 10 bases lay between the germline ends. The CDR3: CSSGRLNTEAFF. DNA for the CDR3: TGCAGCAGCGGACGGTTGAACACTGAAGCTTTCTTT. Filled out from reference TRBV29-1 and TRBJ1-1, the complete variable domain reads SAVISQKPSRDICQRGTSLTIQCQVDSQVTMMFWYRQQPGQSLTLIATANQGSEATYESGFVIDKFPISRPNLTFSTLTVSNMSPEDSSIYLCSSGRLNTEAFFGQGTRLTVV.